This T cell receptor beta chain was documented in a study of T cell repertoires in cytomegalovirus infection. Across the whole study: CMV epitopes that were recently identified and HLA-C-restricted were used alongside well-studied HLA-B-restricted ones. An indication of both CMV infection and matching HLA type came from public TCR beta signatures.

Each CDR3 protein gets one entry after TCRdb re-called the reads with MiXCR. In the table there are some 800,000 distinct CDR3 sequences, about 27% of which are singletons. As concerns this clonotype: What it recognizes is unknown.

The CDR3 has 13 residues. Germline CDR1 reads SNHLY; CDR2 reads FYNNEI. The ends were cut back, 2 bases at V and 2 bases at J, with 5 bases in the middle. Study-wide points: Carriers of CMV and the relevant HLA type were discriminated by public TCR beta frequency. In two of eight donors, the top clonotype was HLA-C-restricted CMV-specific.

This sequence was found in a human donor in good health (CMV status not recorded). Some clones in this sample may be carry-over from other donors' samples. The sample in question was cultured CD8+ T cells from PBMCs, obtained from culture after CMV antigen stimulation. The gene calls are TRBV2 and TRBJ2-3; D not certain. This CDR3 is CASSERFTDTQYF. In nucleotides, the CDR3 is TGTGCCAGCAGTGAACGATTCACAGATACGCAGTATTTT.